This is a list of T cell receptor beta chains from one sample in a study of Graves' ophthalmopathy and Graves' hyperthyroidism. TCRdb processed the multiplex PCR reads anew with MiXCR; each CDR3 protein has one entry. The sample includes 500,000 to 700,000 distinct CDR3 sequences, just under 40% seen only once; the top ten take about 4%. Sequences were obtained from peripheral blood or thyroid tissue (not recorded which). These receptor sequences come from an adult man with Graves' hyperthyroidism. Each CDR3 is given with its conserved first and last residue. The D gene is left open where the match is weak. Rows give clone size only sometimes, using once, few, many, or a class for an expanded clone.

>TRBJ1-2|few|.|TRBV3-1
CASSQVAGQTRLLYGYTF
TGTGCCAGCAGCCAAGTTGCGGGCCAAACACGACTACTTTATGGCTACACCTTC
>TRBJ1-1|many|TRBD1|TRBV7-9
CAASGTGRFEAFF
TGTGCCGCTAGCGGGACAGGACGCTTTGAAGCTTTCTTT
>TRBJ2-5|.|.|TRBV9
CASSPSNGGLGETQYF
TGTGCCAGCAGCCCCTCTAACGGGGGCCTCGGGGAGACCCAGTACTTC
>TRBJ1-1|many|TRBD1|TRBV7-9
CASSPGQGAEAFF
TGCGCCAGCAGCCCGGGACAGGGGGCTGAAGCTTTCTTT
>TRBJ1-2|many|.|TRBV20-1
CSARRPAGGDGYTF
TGCAGTGCTAGACGGCCGGCCGGGGGTGATGGCTACACCTTC
>TRBJ1-5|.|TRBD1|TRBV10-3
CAILGPRGGMGPQHF
TGTGCCATCCTTGGTCCCAGGGGGGGGATGGGGCCCCAGCATTTT
>TRBJ2-7|.|.|TRBV7-3
CASSPLLGHNEQYF
TGTGCCAGCAGCCCCCTCCTTGGGCACAATGAGCAGTACTTC
>TRBJ2-2|many|TRBD2|TRBV10-3
CAISEPGTSLGELFF
TGTGCCATCAGTGAGCCCGGGACTAGCCTCGGGGAGCTGTTTTTT
>TRBJ1-2|many|TRBD1|TRBV29-1
CSGITGGHLAGYTF
TGCAGCGGGATTACAGGGGGGCATCTCGCAGGCTACACCTTC
>TRBJ1-3|many|.|TRBV5-1
CASFADRGNTIYF
TGCGCCAGCTTCGCTGACAGGGGAAACACCATATATTTT
>TRBJ2-5|many|.|TRBV19
CASSRQGLGETQYF
TGTGCCAGTAGCCGCCAGGGGTTGGGAGAGACCCAGTACTTC
>TRBJ2-5|.|.|TRBV12-3/TRBV12-4
CASSKTPGTQETQYF
TGTGCCAGCAGTAAAACGCCAGGGACCCAAGAGACCCAGTACTTC
>TRBJ1-2|.|.|TRBV12-3/TRBV12-4
CASSLRAEYNYGYTF
TGTGCCAGCAGTTTGCGGGCAGAGTATAACTATGGCTACACCTTC
>TRBJ2-7|many|.|TRBV11-2
CASSLSAWDSYEQYF
TGTGCCAGCAGCTTAAGTGCTTGGGACTCCTACGAGCAGTACTTC
>TRBJ2-7|once|TRBD2|TRBV7-6
CASSLSSGLAGDGEQYF
TGTGCCAGCAGCTTATCCTCGGGACTAGCGGGAGATGGTGAGCAGTACTTC
>TRBJ1-1|.|.|TRBV10-3
CATTVNTEAFF
TGTGCTACGACGGTGAACACTGAAGCTTTCTTT
>TRBJ1-6|.|.|TRBV7-2
CASSVMEKSNNSPLHF
TGTGCCAGCAGCGTTATGGAAAAGTCGAATAATTCACCCCTCCACTTT
>TRBJ1-2|many|.|TRBV20-1
CSARVAVNYGYTF
TGCAGTGCTAGAGTGGCAGTTAACTATGGCTACACCTTC
>TRBJ2-2|.|.|TRBV3-1
CASSQGGFAGELFF
TGTGCCAGCAGCCAAGGAGGCTTTGCCGGGGAGCTGTTTTTT
>TRBJ2-7|few|TRBD1|TRBV6-5
CASGGGQGAGEQYF
TGTGCCAGCGGAGGGGGACAGGGGGCGGGCGAGCAGTACTTC
>TRBJ1-1|many|TRBD1|TRBV28
CASRWDRNTEAFF
TGTGCCAGCAGATGGGACAGGAACACTGAAGCTTTCTTT
>TRBJ2-2|many|TRBD1|TRBV12-3/TRBV12-4
CASRSGGRTGELFF
TGTGCCAGCAGGTCAGGGGGCCGCACCGGGGAGCTGTTTTTT
>TRBJ1-1|.|TRBD1|TRBV7-9
CASSPLPGQMNTEAFF
TGTGCCAGCAGCCCCCTCCCGGGACAGATGAACACTGAAGCTTTCTTT
>TRBJ2-7|.|TRBD1|TRBV6-1
CASIGTGGVEQYF
TGTGCCAGCATCGGGACAGGAGGGGTCGAGCAGTACTTC
>TRBJ2-3|.|.|TRBV4-1
CASSTRDPSTDTQYF
TGCGCCAGCAGCACCCGGGACCCTAGCACAGATACGCAGTATTTT
>TRBJ2-2|.|TRBD2|TRBV25-1
CASSLIAGGSGELFF
TGTGCCAGCAGCTTAATAGCGGGAGGGTCCGGGGAGCTGTTTTTT
>TRBJ1-2|.|.|TRBV2
CASSRLAGGSSDYGYTF
TGTGCCAGCAGTCGTTTAGCGGGGGGCTCATCGGACTATGGCTACACCTTC
>TRBJ1-1|.|TRBD1|TRBV5-1
CASRAGQGNTEAFF
TGCGCCAGCAGGGCCGGACAGGGGAACACTGAAGCTTTCTTT
>TRBJ2-7|many|TRBD2|TRBV11-2
CASSFRDYSYEQYF
TGTGCCAGCAGCTTCCGGGACTATTCCTACGAGCAGTACTTC
>TRBJ2-5|.|.|TRBV29-1
CSVEGGSGEETQYF
TGCAGCGTTGAAGGCGGGTCAGGGGAAGAGACCCAGTACTTC
>TRBJ2-7|.|TRBD1|TRBV7-2
CASSLALTGLDYEQYF
TGTGCCAGCAGCTTAGCGTTGACAGGGCTGGACTACGAGCAGTACTTC
>TRBJ2-5|.|.|TRBV2
CASMGPQETQYF
TGTGCCAGCATGGGACCCCAAGAGACCCAGTACTTC
>TRBJ2-2|many|TRBD2|TRBV12-3/TRBV12-4
CASSSSGRPGELFF
TGTGCCAGCAGCTCTAGCGGGAGGCCCGGGGAGCTGTTTTTT
>TRBJ2-2|.|TRBD2|TRBV7-2
CASSPRGVDLGELFF
TGTGCCAGCAGCCCCCGGGGGGTCGACCTCGGGGAGCTGTTTTTT
>TRBJ1-1|.|.|TRBV5-1
CASSEGQIGTEAFF
TGCGCCAGCAGCGAAGGACAGATCGGCACTGAAGCTTTCTTT
>TRBJ1-2|.|TRBD1|TRBV25-1
CASSARRGQGLYGYTF
TGTGCCAGCAGTGCTAGACGGGGACAGGGCCTCTATGGCTACACCTTC
>TRBJ1-6|.|TRBD1|TRBV9
CASSVDRGRSPLHF
TGTGCCAGCAGCGTAGACAGGGGGCGTTCACCCCTCCACTTT
>TRBJ2-7|.|TRBD1|TRBV2
CASSPPGTGEEQYF
TGTGCCAGCAGTCCTCCCGGGACAGGGGAAGAGCAGTACTTC
>TRBJ1-2|few|TRBD1|TRBV18
CASSLDRDLGGYTF
TGTGCCAGCTCACTTGACAGGGATCTTGGTGGCTACACCTTC
>TRBJ1-6|many|.|TRBV7-8
CASSPRPPYNSPLHF
TGTGCCAGCAGTCCTCGACCCCCCTATAATTCACCCCTCCACTTT
>TRBJ1-1|many|.|TRBV12-3/TRBV12-4
CASSFSEGSTEAFF
TGTGCCAGCAGTTTCTCCGAGGGGTCGACTGAAGCTTTCTTT
>TRBJ1-5|.|TRBD1|TRBV5-8
CASSYRGGNQPQHF
TGTGCCAGCAGCTACAGGGGTGGCAATCAGCCCCAGCATTTT
>TRBJ2-7|many|.|TRBV24-1
CATSDGDGSYEQYF
TGTGCCACCAGTGATGGGGACGGATCCTACGAGCAGTACTTC
>TRBJ1-5|many|.|TRBV20-1
CSARASSNQPQHF
TGCAGTGCTAGGGCCTCTAGCAATCAGCCCCAGCATTTT
>TRBJ1-1|.|.|TRBV3-1
CASSPSFIRDTEAFF
TGTGCCAGCAGCCCCTCATTTATAAGGGACACTGAAGCTTTCTTT
>TRBJ1-3|few|.|TRBV12-3/TRBV12-4
CASSLGQQNTIYF
TGTGCCAGCAGTCTCGGGCAGCAAAACACCATATATTTT